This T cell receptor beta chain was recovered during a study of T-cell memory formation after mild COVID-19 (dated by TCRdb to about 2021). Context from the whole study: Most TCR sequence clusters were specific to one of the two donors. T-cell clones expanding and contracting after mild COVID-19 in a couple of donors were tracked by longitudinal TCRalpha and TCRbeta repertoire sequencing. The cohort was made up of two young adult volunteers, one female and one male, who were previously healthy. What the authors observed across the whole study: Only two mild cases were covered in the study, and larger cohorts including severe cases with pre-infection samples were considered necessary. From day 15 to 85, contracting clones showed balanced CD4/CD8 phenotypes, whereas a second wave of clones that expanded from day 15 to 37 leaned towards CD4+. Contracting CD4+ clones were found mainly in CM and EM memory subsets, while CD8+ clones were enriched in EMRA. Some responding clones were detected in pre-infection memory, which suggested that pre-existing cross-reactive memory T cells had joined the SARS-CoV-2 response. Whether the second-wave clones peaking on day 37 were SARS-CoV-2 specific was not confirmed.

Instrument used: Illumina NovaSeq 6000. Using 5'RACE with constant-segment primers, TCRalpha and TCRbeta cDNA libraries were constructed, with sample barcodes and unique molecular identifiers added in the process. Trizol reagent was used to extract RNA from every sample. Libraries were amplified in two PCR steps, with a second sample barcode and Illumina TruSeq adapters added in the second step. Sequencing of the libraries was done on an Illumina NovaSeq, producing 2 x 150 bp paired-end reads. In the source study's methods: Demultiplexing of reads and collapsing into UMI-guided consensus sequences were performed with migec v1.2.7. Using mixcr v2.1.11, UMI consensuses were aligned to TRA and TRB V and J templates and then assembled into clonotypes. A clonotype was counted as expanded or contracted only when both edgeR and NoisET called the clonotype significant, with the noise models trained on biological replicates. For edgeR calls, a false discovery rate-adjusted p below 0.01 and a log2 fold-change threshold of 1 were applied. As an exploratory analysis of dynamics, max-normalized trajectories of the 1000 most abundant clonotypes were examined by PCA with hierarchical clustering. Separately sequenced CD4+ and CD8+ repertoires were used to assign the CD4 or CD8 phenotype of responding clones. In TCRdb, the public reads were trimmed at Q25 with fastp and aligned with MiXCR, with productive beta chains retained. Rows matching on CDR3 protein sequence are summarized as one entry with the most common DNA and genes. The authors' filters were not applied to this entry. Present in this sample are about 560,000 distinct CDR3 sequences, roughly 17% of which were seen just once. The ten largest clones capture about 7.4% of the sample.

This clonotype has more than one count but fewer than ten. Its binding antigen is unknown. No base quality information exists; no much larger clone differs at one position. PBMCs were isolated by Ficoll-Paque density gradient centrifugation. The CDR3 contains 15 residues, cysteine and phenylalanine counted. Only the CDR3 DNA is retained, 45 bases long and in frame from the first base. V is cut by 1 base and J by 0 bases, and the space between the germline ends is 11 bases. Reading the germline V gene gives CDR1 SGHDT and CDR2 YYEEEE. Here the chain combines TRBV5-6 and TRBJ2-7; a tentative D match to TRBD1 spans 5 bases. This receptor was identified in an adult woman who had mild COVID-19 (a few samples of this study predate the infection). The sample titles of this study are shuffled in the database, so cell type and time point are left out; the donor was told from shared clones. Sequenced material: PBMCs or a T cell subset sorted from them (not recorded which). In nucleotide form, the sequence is TGTGCCAGCAGCTTGCGGGCAGGGCGCTCCTACGAGCAGTACTTC. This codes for CASSLRAGRSYEQYF.